This TCR beta chain was sequenced during a study of identical twins. CDR3 length: 15 amino acids. CDR1 and CDR2 (germline): KGHDR, SFDVKD. The V and J ends lost 9 bases and 2 bases, in that order; junction bases with no gene match: 9. This clonotype was recorded many times. MiXCR, run by TCRdb on the 5' RACE reads, gives a single entry per CDR3 protein. The sample shows roughly 240,000 distinct CDR3 sequences, roughly 7.5% of them seen only once. These records were also assigned to another study, of yellow fever vaccine responses in identical twins.

The rearrangement links TRBV24-1 to TRBJ2-3, with 8 bases that match TRBD2. The specimen was CD8+ T cells sorted from blood. This clonotype originated in a woman between 18 and 30 years old in good health. The CDR3 DNA sequence: TGTGCCACCGCACCGGCGGGGGGATACACAGATACGCAGTATTTT. Protein sequence: CATAPAGGYTDTQYF.